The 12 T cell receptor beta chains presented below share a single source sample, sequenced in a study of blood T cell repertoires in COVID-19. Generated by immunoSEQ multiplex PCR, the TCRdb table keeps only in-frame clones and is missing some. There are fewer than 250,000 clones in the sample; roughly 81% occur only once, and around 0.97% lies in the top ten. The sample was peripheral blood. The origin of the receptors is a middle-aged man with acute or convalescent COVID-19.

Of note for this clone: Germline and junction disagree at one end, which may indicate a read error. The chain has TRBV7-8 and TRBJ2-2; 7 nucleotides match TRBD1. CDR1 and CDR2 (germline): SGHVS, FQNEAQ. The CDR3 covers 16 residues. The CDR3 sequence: CASSSAGQANTGKLFF. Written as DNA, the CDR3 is TGTGCCAGCAGCTCGGCCGGACAGGCGAACACCGGGAAGCTGTTTTTT.

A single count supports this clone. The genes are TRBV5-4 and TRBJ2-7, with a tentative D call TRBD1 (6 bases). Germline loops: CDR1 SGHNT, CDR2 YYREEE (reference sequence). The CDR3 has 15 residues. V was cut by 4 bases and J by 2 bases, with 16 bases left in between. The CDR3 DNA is TGTGCCAGCAGCCAAGAACAGGGTAATACCTACGAGCAGTACTTC. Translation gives CASSQEQGNTYEQYF. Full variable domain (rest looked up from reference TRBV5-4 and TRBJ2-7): ETGVTQSPTHLIKTRGQQVTLRCSSQSGHNTVSWYQQALGQGPQFIFQYYREEENGRGNFPPRFSGLQFPNYSSELNVNALELDDSALYLCASSQEQGNTYEQYFGPGTRLTVT.

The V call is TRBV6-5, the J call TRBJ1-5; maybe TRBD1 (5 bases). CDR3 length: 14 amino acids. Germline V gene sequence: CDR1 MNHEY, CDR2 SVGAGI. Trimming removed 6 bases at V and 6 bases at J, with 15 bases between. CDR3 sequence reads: CASSANKGIQPQHF. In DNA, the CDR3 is TGTGCCAGCAGCGCCAACAAGGGGATTCAGCCCCAGCATTTT.

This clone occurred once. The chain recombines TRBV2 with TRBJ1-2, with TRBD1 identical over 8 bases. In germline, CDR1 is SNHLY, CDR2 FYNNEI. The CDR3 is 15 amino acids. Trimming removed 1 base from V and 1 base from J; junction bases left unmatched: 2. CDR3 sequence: CASSEGDRRNYGYTF. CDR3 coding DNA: TGTGCCAGCAGTGAAGGGGACAGGCGTAACTATGGCTACACCTTC.

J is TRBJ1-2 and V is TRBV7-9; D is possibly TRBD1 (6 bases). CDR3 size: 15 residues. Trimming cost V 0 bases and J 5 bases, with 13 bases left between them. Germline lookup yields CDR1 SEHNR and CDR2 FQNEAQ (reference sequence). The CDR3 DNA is TGTGCCAGCAGCTTAGCGGCCGGGGGGGCGTATGGCTACACCTTC. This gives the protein CASSLAAGGAYGYTF.

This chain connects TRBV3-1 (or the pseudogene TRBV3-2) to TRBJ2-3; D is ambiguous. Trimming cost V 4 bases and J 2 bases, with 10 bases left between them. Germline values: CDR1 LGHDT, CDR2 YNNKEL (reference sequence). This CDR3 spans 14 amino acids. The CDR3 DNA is TGTGCCAGCAGCCGCGGAGCGAACACAGATACGCAGTATTTT. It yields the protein CASSRGANTDTQYF.

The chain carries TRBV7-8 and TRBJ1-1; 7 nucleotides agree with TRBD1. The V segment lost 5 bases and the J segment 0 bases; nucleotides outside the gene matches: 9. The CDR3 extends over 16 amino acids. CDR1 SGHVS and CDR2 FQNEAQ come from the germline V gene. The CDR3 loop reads CASSQGDSTMNTEAFF. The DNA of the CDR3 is TGTGCCAGCAGCCAGGGGGACAGCACAATGAACACTGAAGCTTTCTTT. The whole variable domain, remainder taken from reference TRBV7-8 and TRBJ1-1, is GAGVSQSPRYKVAKRGQDVALRCDPISGHVSLFWYQQALGQGPEFLTYFQNEAQLDKSGLPSDRFFAERPEGSVSTLKIQRTQQEDSAVYLCASSQGDSTMNTEAFFGQGTRLTVV.

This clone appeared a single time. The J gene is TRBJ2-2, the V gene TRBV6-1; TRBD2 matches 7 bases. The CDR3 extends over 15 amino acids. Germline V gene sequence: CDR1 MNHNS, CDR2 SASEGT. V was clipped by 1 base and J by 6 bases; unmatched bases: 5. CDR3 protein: CASSEDVGRSGELFF. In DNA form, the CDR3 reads TGTGCCAGCAGTGAAGACGTCGGGAGGTCCGGGGAGCTGTTTTTT.

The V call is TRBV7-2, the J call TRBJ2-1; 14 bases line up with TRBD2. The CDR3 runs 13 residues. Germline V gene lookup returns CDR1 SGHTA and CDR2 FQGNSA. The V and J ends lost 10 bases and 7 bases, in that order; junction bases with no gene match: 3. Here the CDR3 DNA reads TGTGCCACCGGACTAGCGGGGGGTAATGAGCAGTTCTTC. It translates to CATGLAGGNEQFF.

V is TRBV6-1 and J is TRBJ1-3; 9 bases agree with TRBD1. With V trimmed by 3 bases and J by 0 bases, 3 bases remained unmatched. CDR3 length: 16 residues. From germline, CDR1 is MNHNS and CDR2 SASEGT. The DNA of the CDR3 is TGTGCCAGCAGTGATCCGGGACAGGGCTCTGGAAACACCATATATTTT. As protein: CASSDPGQGSGNTIYF.

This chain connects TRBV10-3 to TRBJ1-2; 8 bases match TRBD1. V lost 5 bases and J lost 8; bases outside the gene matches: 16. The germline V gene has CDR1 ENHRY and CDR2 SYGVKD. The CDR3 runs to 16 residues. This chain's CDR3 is CAISPTGRQGMEGYTF. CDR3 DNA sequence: TGTGCCATCAGTCCAACCGGGAGACAGGGGATGGAGGGCTACACCTTC.

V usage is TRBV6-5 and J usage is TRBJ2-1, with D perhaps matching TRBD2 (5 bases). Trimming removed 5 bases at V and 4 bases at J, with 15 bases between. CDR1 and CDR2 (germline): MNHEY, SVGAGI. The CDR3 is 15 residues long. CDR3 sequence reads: CASSPNERSYNEQFF. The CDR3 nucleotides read TGTGCCAGCAGTCCCAACGAGCGGTCGTACAATGAGCAGTTCTTC.